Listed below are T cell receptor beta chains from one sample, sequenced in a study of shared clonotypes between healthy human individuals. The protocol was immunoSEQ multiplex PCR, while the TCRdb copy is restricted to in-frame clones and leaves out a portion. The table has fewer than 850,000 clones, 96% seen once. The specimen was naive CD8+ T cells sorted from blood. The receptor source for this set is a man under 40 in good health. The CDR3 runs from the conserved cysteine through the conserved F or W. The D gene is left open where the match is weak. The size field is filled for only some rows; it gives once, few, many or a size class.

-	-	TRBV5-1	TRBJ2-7	CASSSTGTYEQYF	TGCGCCAGCAGCTCGACCGGGACCTACGAGCAGTACTTC
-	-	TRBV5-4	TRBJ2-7	CASSSTVGFYEQYF	TGTGCCAGCAGCTCTACCGTTGGTTTCTACGAGCAGTACTTC
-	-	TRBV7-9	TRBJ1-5	CASSLGEGFGGNQPQHF	TGTGCCAGCAGCTTAGGGGAGGGATTTGGGGGCAATCAGCCCCAGCATTTT
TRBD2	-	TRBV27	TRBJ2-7	CASRAAGVIYEQYF	TGTGCCAGCAGGGCAGCGGGAGTGATCTACGAGCAGTACTTC
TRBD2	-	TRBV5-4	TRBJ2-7	CASSFLAGDHEQYF	TGTGCCAGCAGCTTCCTAGCGGGAGACCACGAGCAGTACTTC
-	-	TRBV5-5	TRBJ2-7	CASSFTFTSYEQYF	TGTGCCAGCAGCTTTACCTTTACCTCCTACGAGCAGTACTTC
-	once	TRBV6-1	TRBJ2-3	CASSDWGASTDTQYF	TGTGCCAGCAGTGACTGGGGGGCCAGCACAGATACGCAGTATTTT
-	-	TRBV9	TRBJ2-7	CASSVSVGVGEQYF	TGTGCCAGCAGCGTAAGTGTGGGAGTCGGAGAGCAGTACTTC
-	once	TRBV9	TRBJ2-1	CASSVVPGGYNEQFF	TGTGCCAGCAGCGTGGTCCCAGGGGGGTACAATGAGCAGTTCTTC
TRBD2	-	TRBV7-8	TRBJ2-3	CASSPRLAAHTDTQYF	TGTGCCAGCAGCCCCCGCCTAGCGGCTCACACAGATACGCAGTATTTT
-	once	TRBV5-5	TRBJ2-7	CASSFSHGHYEQYF	TGTGCCAGCAGCTTCTCCCATGGCCACTACGAGCAGTACTTC
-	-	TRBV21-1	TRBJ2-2	CASLKRGQGAPGELFF	TGTGCCAGCCTCAAGAGGGGCCAGGGAGCGCCCGGGGAGCTGTTTTTT
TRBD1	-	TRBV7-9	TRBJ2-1	CASSFSTGTGRDEQFF	TGTGCCAGCAGCTTTTCTACCGGGACAGGGAGAGATGAGCAGTTCTTC
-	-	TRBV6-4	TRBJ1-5	CASSESNGGQPQHF	TGTGCCAGCAGTGAGAGTAACGGTGGTCAGCCCCAGCATTTT
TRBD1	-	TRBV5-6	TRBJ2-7	CASSRGTGAYYEQYF	TGTGCCAGCAGCCGCGGGACAGGGGCTTACTACGAGCAGTACTTC
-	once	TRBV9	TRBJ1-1	CASSGPSGAFF	TGTGCCAGCAGCGGGCCATCCGGAGCTTTCTTT
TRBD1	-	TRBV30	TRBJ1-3	CAWSQGVGNTIYF	TGTGCCTGGAGCCAGGGGGTTGGAAACACCATATATTTT
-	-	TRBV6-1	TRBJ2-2	CASSEERYGQVYTGELFF	TGTGCCAGCAGTGAAGAACGTTATGGGCAGGTTTACACCGGGGAGCTGTTTTTT
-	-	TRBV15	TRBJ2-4	CATSTPTLIAKNIQYF	TGTGCCACCAGCACCCCCACACTTATAGCCAAAAACATTCAGTACTTC
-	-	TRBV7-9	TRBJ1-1	CASSLSPKDEAFF	TGTGCCAGCAGCTTATCCCCCAAAGATGAAGCTTTCTTT
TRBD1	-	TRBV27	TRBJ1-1	CASSLWTGRSGAFF	TGTGCCAGCAGCCTGTGGACAGGGCGGTCGGGAGCTTTCTTT
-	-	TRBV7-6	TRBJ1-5	CASSSEGRGQPQHF	TGTGCCAGCAGCTCAGAAGGGAGGGGACAGCCCCAGCATTTT
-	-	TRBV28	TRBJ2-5	CASSGSSAAQYF	TGTGCCAGCAGCGGGAGTTCCGCGGCCCAGTACTTC
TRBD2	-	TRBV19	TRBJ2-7	CASSPSGLSYEQYF	TGTGCCAGTTCCCCTAGCGGCCTCTCCTACGAGCAGTACTTC
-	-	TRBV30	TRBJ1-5	CAWSDLRAAGQPQHF	TGTGCCTGGAGTGACCTGAGGGCCGCTGGTCAGCCCCAGCATTTT
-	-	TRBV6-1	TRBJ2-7	CASSEFSRTEQYF	TGTGCCAGCAGTGAGTTTAGCCGAACCGAGCAGTACTTC
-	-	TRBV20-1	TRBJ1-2	CSAPHPAGYTF	TGCAGTGCTCCCCACCCGGCGGGCTACACCTTC
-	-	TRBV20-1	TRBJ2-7	CSAMLVDEQYF	TGCAGTGCTATGCTAGTCGACGAGCAGTACTTC
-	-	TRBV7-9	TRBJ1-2	CASSLGGHPPYGYTF	TGTGCCAGCAGCCTAGGGGGACACCCCCCTTATGGCTACACCTTC
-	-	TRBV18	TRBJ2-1	CASSQSNEQFF	TGTGCCAGCTCACAGTCGAATGAGCAGTTCTTC
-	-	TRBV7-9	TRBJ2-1	CASSSPERVPNEQFF	TGTGCCAGCAGCTCCCCTGAAAGGGTTCCAAATGAGCAGTTCTTC
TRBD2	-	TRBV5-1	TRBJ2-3	CASSAGLAGVGLPGDTQYF	TGCGCCAGCAGCGCGGGACTAGCGGGAGTCGGTTTGCCCGGAGATACGCAGTATTTT
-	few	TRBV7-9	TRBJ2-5	CASSSLVLDSPLRETQYF	TGTGCCAGCAGCTCCCTTGTATTGGACTCACCCCTTAGGGAGACCCAGTACTTC
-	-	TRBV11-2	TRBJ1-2	CASSLGVFGYGYTF	TGTGCCAGCAGCTTAGGCGTATTTGGGTATGGCTACACCTTC
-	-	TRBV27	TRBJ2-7	CASSQGGKPYEQYF	TGTGCCAGCAGTCAGGGCGGGAAGCCCTACGAGCAGTACTTC
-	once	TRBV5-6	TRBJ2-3	CASSFGVGDTQYF	TGTGCCAGCAGCTTTGGGGTGGGAGATACGCAGTATTTT
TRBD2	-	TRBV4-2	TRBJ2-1	CASSQDLGTNYEQFF	TGTGCCAGCAGCCAAGATTTGGGGACTAATTATGAGCAGTTCTTC
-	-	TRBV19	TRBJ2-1	CASNFAPISYNEQFF	TGTGCCAGTAATTTCGCGCCCATCTCCTACAATGAGCAGTTCTTC
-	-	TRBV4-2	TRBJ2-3	CASSQVVVSRPTDTQYF	TGTGCCAGCAGCCAAGTAGTGGTCTCCCGTCCCACAGATACGCAGTATTTT
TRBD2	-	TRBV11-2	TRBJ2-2	CASSQGGAGELFF	TGTGCCAGCAGCCAGGGAGGGGCCGGGGAGCTGTTTTTT
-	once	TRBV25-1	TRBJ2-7	CASSEFRSPYEQYF	TGTGCCAGCAGTGAATTTCGCAGCCCCTACGAGCAGTACTTC
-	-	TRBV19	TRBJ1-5	CASSLGTSTVPQHF	TGTGCCAGTAGTCTCGGGACATCCACCGTGCCCCAGCATTTT
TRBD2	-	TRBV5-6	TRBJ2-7	CASSAAGGFYEQYF	TGTGCCAGCAGCGCGGCGGGAGGTTTCTACGAGCAGTACTTC